This is a list of T cell receptor beta chains from one sample in a study of radiation and T cells in renal cell carcinoma. Only in-frame clones appear in the TCRdb table, and some are missing; sequencing was by immunoSEQ multiplex PCR. This sample has 140,000 or so clones, with around nine tenths found just once. This sample comprised blood, obtained from a patient whose treatment included radiotherapy and nephrectomy. These receptors were taken from a woman in her fifties or sixties with renal cell carcinoma. Both conserved end residues are part of each CDR3. A D gene is named only where the DNA matches it firmly. Part of the rows lack a size; the others show once, few, many or a class for expanded clones.

-	TRBV23-1	-	TRBJ2-7	CASSRSTPEEGQYF	TGCGCCAGCAGTCGATCCACCCCCGAGGAAGGGCAGTACTTC
-	TRBV5-1	-	TRBJ2-5	CASSLRTVQETQYF	TGCGCCAGCAGCCTACGGACAGTTCAAGAGACCCAGTACTTC
-	TRBV5-4	once	TRBJ1-1	CASSPAGGRSAEAFF	TGTGCCAGCAGCCCTGCCGGGGGGCGGTCCGCTGAAGCTTTCTTT
TRBD1	TRBV6-1	once	TRBJ2-5	CASSLIDRGRETQYF	TGTGCCAGCAGTCTAATCGACAGGGGGCGAGAGACCCAGTACTTC
-	TRBV29-1	-	TRBJ1-1	CSVRDSLTEAFF	TGCAGCGTTCGGGACTCTTTGACTGAAGCTTTCTTT
TRBD1	TRBV19	-	TRBJ1-5	CASSTSPTGQGAYQPQHF	TGTGCCAGTAGTACTAGTCCCACCGGACAGGGGGCTTATCAGCCCCAGCATTTT
TRBD2	TRBV2	-	TRBJ2-1	CATKWLAGIDEQFF	TGTGCCACTAAATGGCTAGCGGGGATCGATGAGCAGTTCTTC
TRBD1	TRBV4-1	-	TRBJ1-2	CASSRGPTQGANYGYTF	TGCGCCAGCAGCCGGGGACCGACTCAGGGGGCTAACTATGGCTACACCTTC
TRBD1	TRBV27	few	TRBJ1-2	CASSKKGARNYGYTF	TGTGCCAGCAGTAAAAAGGGGGCGCGGAACTATGGCTACACCTTC
TRBD1	TRBV18	-	TRBJ1-1	CASSPDRINANTEAFF	TGTGCCAGCTCACCGGACAGGATAAACGCGAACACTGAAGCTTTCTTT
-	TRBV10-3	-	TRBJ2-1	CAISEVDAGNEQFF	TGTGCCATCAGTGAGGTGGACGCGGGCAATGAGCAGTTCTTC
-	TRBV11-3	-	TRBJ2-3	CASSLRRTDTQYF	TGTGCCAGCAGCTTGAGGAGGACAGATACGCAGTATTTT
-	TRBV5-4	-	TRBJ2-5	CASSLAGVAETQYF	TGTGCCAGCAGCTTGGCAGGGGTGGCAGAGACCCAGTACTTC
-	TRBV5-8	-	TRBJ2-1	CASSLYNEQFF	TGTGCCAGCAGCTTATACAATGAGCAGTTCTTC
TRBD2	TRBV11-2	-	TRBJ2-5	CASSPLIRTSGRKETQYF	TGTGCCAGCAGCCCGCTAATCCGGACTAGCGGGAGGAAAGAGACCCAGTACTTC
TRBD1	TRBV11-2	-	TRBJ2-1	CASSLHRGVNEQFF	TGTGCCAGCAGCTTACACAGGGGGGTCAATGAGCAGTTCTTC
TRBD1	TRBV7-2	few	TRBJ2-7	CASSSQTGRNYEQYF	TGTGCCAGCAGCTCCCAGACAGGGAGAAACTACGAGCAGTACTTC
-	TRBV13	-	TRBJ1-1	CASINSGLGNTEAFF	TGTGCCAGCATTAACTCGGGTCTCGGGAACACTGAAGCTTTCTTT
-	TRBV2	-	TRBJ2-2	CATRREYTGELFF	TGTGCCACCAGACGCGAGTACACCGGGGAGCTGTTTTTT
-	TRBV7-9	-	TRBJ1-2	CASIRGGGEVDGYTF	TGTGCCAGCATTCGAGGAGGGGGAGAAGTTGATGGCTACACCTTC
TRBD1	TRBV5-1	-	TRBJ1-6	CASRRTGGRSPLHF	TGCGCCAGCAGACGGACAGGGGGACGGTCACCCCTCCACTTT
TRBD1	TRBV9	once	TRBJ1-3	CASSVGDRDSNTIYF	TGTGCCAGCAGCGTAGGGGACAGGGACTCAAACACCATATATTTT
TRBD1	TRBV30	-	TRBJ1-6	CAWSELGGGSSPLHF	TGTGCCTGGAGTGAGTTAGGGGGCGGCTCTTCACCCCTCCACTTT
-	TRBV9	-	TRBJ1-6	CASSTGFRNSPLHF	TGTGCCAGCAGCACAGGGTTTCGTAATTCACCCCTCCACTTT
-	TRBV7-2	-	TRBJ1-3	CASSREGYTIYF	TGTGCCAGCAGCCGAGAGGGATACACCATATATTTT
TRBD2	TRBV5-1	-	TRBJ2-1	CASSLQLAVYNEQFF	TGCGCCAGCAGCTTGCAACTAGCGGTATACAATGAGCAGTTCTTC
TRBD1	TRBV2	-	TRBJ1-1	CASSEDPGGMGTEAFF	TGTGCCAGCAGTGAAGACCCAGGGGGGATGGGCACTGAAGCTTTCTTT
-	TRBV2	-	TRBJ1-1	CASRALTTTEAFF	TGTGCCAGCAGGGCCCTCACGACCACTGAAGCTTTCTTT
-	TRBV23-1	-	TRBJ2-7	CASSFKTVGHHNTYEQYF	TGCGCCAGCAGCTTCAAGACGGTAGGGCATCATAACACCTACGAGCAGTACTTC
-	TRBV11-2	once	TRBJ1-2	CASSLDLRGLDYGYTF	TGTGCCAGCAGCTTAGATCTCCGGGGTCTTGACTATGGCTACACCTTC
TRBD2	TRBV5-1	once	TRBJ2-5	CASSFIAGSEETQYF	TGCGCCAGCAGCTTCATAGCGGGGAGTGAAGAGACCCAGTACTTC
TRBD1	TRBV4-1	few	TRBJ2-7	CASSQVAGGIYEQYF	TGCGCCAGCAGCCAAGTGGCAGGGGGTATCTACGAGCAGTACTTC
TRBD1	TRBV18	-	TRBJ1-3	CASSRDRISSGNTIYF	TGTGCCAGCTCGCGGGACAGAATTTCCTCTGGAAACACCATATATTTT
-	TRBV18	few	TRBJ1-5	CASSPRDGGNQPQHF	TGTGCCAGCTCACCCCGGGACGGGGGCAATCAGCCCCAGCATTTT
-	TRBV6-5	-	TRBJ1-2	CASSEIVGYYGYTF	TGTGCCAGCAGTGAAATTGTAGGGTACTATGGCTACACCTTC
TRBD1	TRBV7-9	once	TRBJ2-1	CASTPTGTGGAYEQFF	TGTGCCAGCACCCCCACCGGGACAGGGGGCGCCTATGAGCAGTTCTTC
-	TRBV5-7	-	TRBJ1-2	CASSHWTFGYTF	TGTGCCAGCAGCCACTGGACATTTGGCTACACCTTC
-	TRBV11-2	-	TRBJ1-1	CASSPVRGAVNTEAFF	TGTGCCAGCAGCCCGGTGAGGGGGGCGGTGAACACTGAAGCTTTCTTT
-	TRBV7-9	-	TRBJ2-1	CASSAQNYNEQFF	TGTGCCAGCAGCGCTCAAAACTACAATGAGCAGTTCTTC
TRBD1	TRBV5-4	-	TRBJ1-5	CASSLGTGNQPQHF	TGTGCCAGCAGCTTAGGGACAGGGAATCAGCCCCAGCATTTT
-	TRBV4-3	-	TRBJ1-6	CASSLWGPTGSPLHF	TGCGCCAGCAGCCTTTGGGGGCCGACGGGGTCACCCCTCCACTTT
TRBD1	TRBV25-1	-	TRBJ2-5	CASSEPDRVGQYF	TGTGCCAGCAGTGAGCCTGACAGGGTCGGGCAGTACTTC
-	TRBV30	-	TRBJ1-2	CAWSTQDYYGYTF	TGTGCCTGGAGCACACAGGATTACTATGGCTACACCTTC
-	TRBV2	-	TRBJ1-2	CASRFGGTNYGYTF	TGTGCCAGCAGGTTCGGTGGGACTAACTATGGCTACACCTTC
-	TRBV12-5	-	TRBJ1-3	CASGLVFVRGVSGNTIYF	TGTGCTAGTGGTTTGGTATTCGTAAGGGGTGTTAGTGGAAACACCATATATTTT
TRBD2	TRBV2	-	TRBJ2-3	CASSAGLTTDTQYF	TGTGCCAGCAGTGCGGGACTAACCACAGATACGCAGTATTTT
TRBD1	TRBV9	-	TRBJ2-5	CASSVGQGNGEETQYF	TGTGCCAGCAGCGTAGGACAGGGGAATGGCGAAGAGACCCAGTACTTC
-	TRBV18	few	TRBJ1-1	CASSASMNTEAFF	TGTGCCAGCTCGGCATCTATGAACACTGAAGCTTTCTTT
-	TRBV6-4	-	TRBJ1-2	CASSDGYSHGYTF	TGTGCCAGCAGTGACGGATACAGCCATGGCTACACCTTC